The present TCR beta chain was sequenced within a study of shared clonotypes between healthy human individuals. TCRdb's table, derived via immunoSEQ multiplex PCR, lists solely in-frame clones and lacks some. This repertoire shows over a million clones, 98% found once; its top ten account for 0.36%. V was clipped by 2 bases and J by 4 bases, with 11 bases between them. The CDR3 is made up of 14 amino acids. The germline V gene encodes CDR1 SEHNR and CDR2 FQNEAQ (reference sequence). This clonotype originated in a man aged 25 to 40 in good health. The J gene is TRBJ1-2, the V gene TRBV7-9, with TRBD1 as a possible D gene (6 bases). The sample comprised naive CD4+ T cells sorted from blood. The sample's subset: CD45RA+ positively selected. The chain's CDR3 is CASSLKQGTYGYTF. Here the CDR3 DNA reads TGTGCCAGCAGCTTAAAACAGGGTACCTATGGCTACACCTTC.